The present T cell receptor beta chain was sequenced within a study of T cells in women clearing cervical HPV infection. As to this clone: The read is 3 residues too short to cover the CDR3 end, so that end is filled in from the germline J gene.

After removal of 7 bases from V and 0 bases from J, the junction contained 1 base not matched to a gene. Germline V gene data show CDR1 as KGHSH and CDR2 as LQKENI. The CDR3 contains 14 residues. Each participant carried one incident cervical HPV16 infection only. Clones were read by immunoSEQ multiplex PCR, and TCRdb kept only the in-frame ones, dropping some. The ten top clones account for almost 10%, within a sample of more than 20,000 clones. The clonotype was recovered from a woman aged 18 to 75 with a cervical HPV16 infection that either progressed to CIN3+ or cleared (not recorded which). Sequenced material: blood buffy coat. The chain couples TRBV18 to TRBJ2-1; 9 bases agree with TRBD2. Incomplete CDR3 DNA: TGTGCCAGCTATAGCGGGAGCTCCTACAATGAG. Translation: CASYSGSSYNE. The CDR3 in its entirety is CASYSGSSYNEQFF. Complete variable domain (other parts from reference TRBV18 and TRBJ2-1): NAGVMQNPRHLVRRRGQEARLRCSPMKGHSHVYWYRQLPEEGLKFMVYLQKENIIDESGMPKERFSAEFPKEGPSILRIQQVVRGDSAAYFCASYSGSSYNEQFFGPGTRLTVL.